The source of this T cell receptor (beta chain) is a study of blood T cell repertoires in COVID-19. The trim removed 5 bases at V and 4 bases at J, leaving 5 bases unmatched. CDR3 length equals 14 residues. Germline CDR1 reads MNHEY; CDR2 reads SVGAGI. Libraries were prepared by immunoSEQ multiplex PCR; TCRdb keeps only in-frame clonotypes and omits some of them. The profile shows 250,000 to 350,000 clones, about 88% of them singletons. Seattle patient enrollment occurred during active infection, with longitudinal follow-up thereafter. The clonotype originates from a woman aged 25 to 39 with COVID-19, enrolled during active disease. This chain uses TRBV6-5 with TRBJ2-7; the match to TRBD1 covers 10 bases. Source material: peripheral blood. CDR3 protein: CASSLDRGTYEQYF. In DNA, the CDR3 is TGTGCCAGCAGTCTGGACAGGGGGACTTACGAGCAGTACTTC.